The clone carrying this TCR beta chain was counted many times. The CDR3 is made up of 12 amino acids. Trimming left V 1 base short and J 8 bases short, with 11 bases between. Looked up from germline, CDR1 is SQVTM and CDR2 is ANQGSEA. A single record per CDR3 protein comes from TCRdb applying MiXCR to the 5' RACE reads. The sample lists 150,000 to 200,000 distinct CDR3 sequences, about a third occurring once. These data originate in a study of CD8 T cells in ankylosing spondylitis. The sequenced sample was synovial fluid, either unsorted or a sorted T cell fraction (not recorded which). This TCR came from a male donor with ankylosing spondylitis. The J gene is TRBJ1-2, the V gene TRBV29-1, with D hard to call. DNA of the CDR3: TGCAGCGTTGAAGTTGTGGGGTACGGCTACACCTTC. Translation gives CSVEVVGYGYTF.